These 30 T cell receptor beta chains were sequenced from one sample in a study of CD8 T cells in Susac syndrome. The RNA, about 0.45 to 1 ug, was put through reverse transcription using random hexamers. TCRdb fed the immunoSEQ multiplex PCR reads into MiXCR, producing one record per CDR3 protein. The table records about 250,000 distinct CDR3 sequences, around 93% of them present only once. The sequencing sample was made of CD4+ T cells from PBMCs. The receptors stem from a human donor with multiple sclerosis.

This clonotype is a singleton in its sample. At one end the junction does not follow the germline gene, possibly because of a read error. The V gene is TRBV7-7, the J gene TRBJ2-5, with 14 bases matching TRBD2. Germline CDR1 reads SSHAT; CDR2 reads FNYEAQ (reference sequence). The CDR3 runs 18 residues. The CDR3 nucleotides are TGTGCTAGCAGCCCAGGGACTAGCGGGAGCAAGTCTGGAGAGACCCAGTACTTC. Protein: CASSPGTSGSKSGETQYF.

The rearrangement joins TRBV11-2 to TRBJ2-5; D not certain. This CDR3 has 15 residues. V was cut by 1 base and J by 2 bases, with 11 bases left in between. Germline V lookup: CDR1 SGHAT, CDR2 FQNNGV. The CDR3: CASSLGLGLQETQYF. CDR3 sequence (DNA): TGTGCCAGCAGCTTAGGCCTCGGATTACAAGAGACCCAGTACTTC.

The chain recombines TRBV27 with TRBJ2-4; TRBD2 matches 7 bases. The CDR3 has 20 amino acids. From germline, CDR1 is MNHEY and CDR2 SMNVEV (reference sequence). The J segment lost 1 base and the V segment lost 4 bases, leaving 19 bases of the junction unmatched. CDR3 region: CASSSRPGRGGIPAKNIQYF. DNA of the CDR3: TGTGCCAGCAGTTCCCGTCCGGGGAGGGGAGGTATCCCGGCCAAAAACATTCAGTACTTC.

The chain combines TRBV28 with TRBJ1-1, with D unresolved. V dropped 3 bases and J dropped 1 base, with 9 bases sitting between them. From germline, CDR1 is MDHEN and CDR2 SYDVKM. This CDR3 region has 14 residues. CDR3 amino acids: CASSFSPGNTEAFF. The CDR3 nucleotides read TGTGCCAGCAGTTTCTCCCCCGGGAACACTGAAGCTTTCTTT. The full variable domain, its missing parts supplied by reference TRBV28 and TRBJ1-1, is DVKVTQSSRYLVKRTGEKVFLECVQDMDHENMFWYRQDPGLGLRLIYFSYDVKMKEKGDIPEGYSVSREKKERFSLILESASTNQTSMYLCASSFSPGNTEAFFGQGTRLTVV.

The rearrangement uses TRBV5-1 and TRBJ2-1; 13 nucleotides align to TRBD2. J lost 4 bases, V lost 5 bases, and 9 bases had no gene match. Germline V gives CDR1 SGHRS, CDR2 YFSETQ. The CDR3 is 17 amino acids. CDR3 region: CASSWTSGRGGYNEQFF. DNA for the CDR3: TGCGCCAGCAGTTGGACTAGCGGGAGAGGGGGGTACAATGAGCAGTTCTTC.

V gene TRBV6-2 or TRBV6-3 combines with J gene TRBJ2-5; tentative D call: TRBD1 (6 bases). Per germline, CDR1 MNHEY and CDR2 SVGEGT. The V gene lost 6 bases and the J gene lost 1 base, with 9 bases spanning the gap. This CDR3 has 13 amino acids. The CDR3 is CASRDSAQETQYF. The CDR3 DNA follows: TGTGCCAGCAGGGACAGTGCCCAAGAGACCCAGTACTTC.

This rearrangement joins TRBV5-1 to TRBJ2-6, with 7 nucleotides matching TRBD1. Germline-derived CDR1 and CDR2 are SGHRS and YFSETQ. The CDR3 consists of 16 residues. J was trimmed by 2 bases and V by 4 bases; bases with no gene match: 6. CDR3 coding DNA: TGCGCCAGCAGCCTAATCACAGGGGCTGGGGCCAACGTCCTGACTTTC. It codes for CASSLITGAGANVLTF.

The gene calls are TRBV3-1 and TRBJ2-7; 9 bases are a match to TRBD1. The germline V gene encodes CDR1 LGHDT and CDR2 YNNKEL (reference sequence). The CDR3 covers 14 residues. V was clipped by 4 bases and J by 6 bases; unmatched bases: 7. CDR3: CASSPGTGQREQYF. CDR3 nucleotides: TGTGCCAGCAGCCCGGGGACAGGGCAGCGCGAGCAGTACTTC.

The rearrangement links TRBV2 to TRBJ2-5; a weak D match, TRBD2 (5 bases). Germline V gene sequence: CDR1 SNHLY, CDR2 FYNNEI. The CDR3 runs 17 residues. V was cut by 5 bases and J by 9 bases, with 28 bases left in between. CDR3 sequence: CASSQRPTLAGERAQYF. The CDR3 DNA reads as TGTGCCAGCAGTCAAAGACCGACTCTGGCGGGTGAAAGGGCCCAGTACTTC. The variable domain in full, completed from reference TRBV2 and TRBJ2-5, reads EPEVTQTPSHQVTQMGQEVILRCVPISNHLYFYWYRQILGQKVEFLVSFYNNEISEKSEIFDDQFSVERPDGSNFTLKIRSTKLEDSAMYFCASSQRPTLAGERAQYFGPGTRLLVL.

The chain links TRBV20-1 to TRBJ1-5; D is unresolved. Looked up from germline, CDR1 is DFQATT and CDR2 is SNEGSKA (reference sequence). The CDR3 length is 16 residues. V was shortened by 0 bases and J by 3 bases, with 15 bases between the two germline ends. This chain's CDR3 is CSARDHLLPVNQPQHF. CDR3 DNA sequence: TGCAGTGCTAGAGATCACCTACTACCCGTCAATCAGCCCCAGCATTTT.

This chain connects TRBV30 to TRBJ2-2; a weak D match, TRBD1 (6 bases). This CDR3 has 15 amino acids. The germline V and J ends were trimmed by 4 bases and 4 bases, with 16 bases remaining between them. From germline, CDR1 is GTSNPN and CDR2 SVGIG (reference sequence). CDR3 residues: CAWTQGPLSTGELFF. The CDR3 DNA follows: TGTGCCTGGACTCAGGGGCCCCTGAGCACCGGGGAGCTGTTTTTT.

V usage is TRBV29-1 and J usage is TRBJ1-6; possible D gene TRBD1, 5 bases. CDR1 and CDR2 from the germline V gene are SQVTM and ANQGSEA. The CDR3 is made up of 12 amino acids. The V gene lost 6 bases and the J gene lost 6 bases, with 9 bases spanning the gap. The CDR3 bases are TGCAGCGTGGGGCCATGTAATTCACCCCTCCACTTT. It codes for CSVGPCNSPLHF.

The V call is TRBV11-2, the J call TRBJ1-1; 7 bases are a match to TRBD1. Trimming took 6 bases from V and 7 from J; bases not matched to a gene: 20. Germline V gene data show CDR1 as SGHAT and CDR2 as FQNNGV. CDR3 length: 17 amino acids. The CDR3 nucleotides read TGTGCCAGCAGAGCAATACGGGACAGCAACACCAAACGTGAAGCTTTCTTT. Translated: CASRAIRDSNTKREAFF.

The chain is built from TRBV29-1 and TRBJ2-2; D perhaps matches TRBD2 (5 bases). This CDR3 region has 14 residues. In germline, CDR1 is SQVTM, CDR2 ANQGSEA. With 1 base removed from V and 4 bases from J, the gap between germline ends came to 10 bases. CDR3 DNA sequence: TGCAGCGTTGAAGCGGGGATCCGCACCGGGGAGCTGTTTTTT. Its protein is CSVEAGIRTGELFF.

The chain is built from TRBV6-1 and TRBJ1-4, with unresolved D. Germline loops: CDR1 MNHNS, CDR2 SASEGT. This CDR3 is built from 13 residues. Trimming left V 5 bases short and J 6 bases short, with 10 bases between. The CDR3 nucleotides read TGTGCCAGCAGTTTAAGGGCGGATGAAAAACTGTTTTTT. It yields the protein CASSLRADEKLFF.

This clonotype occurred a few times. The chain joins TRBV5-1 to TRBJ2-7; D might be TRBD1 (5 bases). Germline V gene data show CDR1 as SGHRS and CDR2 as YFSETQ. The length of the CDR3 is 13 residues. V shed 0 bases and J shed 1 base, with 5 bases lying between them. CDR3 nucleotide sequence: TGCGCCAGCAGCTTGGGACAGTCCTACGAGCAGTACTTC. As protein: CASSLGQSYEQYF.

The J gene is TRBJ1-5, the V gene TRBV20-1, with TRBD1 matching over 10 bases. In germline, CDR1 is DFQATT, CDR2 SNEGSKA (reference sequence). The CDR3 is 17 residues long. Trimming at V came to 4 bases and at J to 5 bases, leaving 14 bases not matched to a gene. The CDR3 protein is CSATGRVADRGDQPQHF. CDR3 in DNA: TGCAGTGCTACCGGACGAGTGGCGGACAGGGGGGATCAGCCCCAGCATTTT.

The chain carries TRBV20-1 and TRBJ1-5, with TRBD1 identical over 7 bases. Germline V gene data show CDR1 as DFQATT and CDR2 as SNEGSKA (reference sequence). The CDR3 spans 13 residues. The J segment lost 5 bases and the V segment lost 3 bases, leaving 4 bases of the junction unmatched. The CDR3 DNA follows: TGCAGTGCTAGTAGGACAGGCTATCAGCCCCAGCATTTT. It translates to CSASRTGYQPQHF.

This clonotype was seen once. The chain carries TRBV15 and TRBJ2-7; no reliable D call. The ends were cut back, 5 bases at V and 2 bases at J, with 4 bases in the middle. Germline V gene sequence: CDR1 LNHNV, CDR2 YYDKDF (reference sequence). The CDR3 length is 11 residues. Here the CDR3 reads CATSGPYEQYF. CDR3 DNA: TGTGCCACCAGCGGACCCTACGAGCAGTACTTC.

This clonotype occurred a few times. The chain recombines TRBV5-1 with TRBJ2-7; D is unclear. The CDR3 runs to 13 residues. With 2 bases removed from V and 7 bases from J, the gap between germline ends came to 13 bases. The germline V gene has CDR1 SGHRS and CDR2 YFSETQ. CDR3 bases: TGCGCCAGCAGCTTTGCCATGCGGCAAGAGCAGTACTTC. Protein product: CASSFAMRQEQYF.

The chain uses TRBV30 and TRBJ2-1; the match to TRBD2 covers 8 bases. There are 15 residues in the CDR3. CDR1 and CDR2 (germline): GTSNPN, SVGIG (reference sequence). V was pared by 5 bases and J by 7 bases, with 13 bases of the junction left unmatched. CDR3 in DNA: TGTGCCTGGGACGCCCGACGGGAGGGTAAGAATGAGCAGTTCTTC. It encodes CAWDARREGKNEQFF. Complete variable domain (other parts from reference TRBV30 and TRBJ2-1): SQTIHQWPATLVQPVGSPLSLECTVEGTSNPNLYWYRQAAGRGLQLLFYSVGIGQISSEVPQNLSASRPQDRQFILSSKKLLLSDSGFYLCAWDARREGKNEQFFGPGTRLTVL.

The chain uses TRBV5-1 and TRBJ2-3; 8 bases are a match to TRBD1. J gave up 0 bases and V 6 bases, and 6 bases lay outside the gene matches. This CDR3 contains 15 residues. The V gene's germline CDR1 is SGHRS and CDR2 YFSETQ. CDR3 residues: CASTKTGASTDTQYF. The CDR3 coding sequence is TGCGCCAGCACCAAGACAGGGGCAAGCACAGATACGCAGTATTTT.

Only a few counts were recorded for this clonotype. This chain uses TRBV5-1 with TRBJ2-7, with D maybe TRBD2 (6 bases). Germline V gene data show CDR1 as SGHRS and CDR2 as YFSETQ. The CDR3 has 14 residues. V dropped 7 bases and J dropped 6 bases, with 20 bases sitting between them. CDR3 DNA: TGCGCCAGCGGACTTAGCAGGGACGGGGGCGAGCAGTACTTC. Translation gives CASGLSRDGGEQYF. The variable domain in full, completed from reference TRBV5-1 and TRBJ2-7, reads KAGVTQTPRYLIKTRGQQVTLSCSPISGHRSVSWYQQTPGQGLQFLFEYFSETQRNKGNFPGRFSGRQFSNSRSEMNVSTLELGDSALYLCASGLSRDGGEQYFGPGTRLTVT.

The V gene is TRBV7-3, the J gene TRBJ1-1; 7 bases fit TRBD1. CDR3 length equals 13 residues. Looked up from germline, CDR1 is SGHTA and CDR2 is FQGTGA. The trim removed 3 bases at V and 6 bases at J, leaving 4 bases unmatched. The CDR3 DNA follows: TGTGCCAGCAGCTTGGGAGGACAGGCTGAAGCTTTCTTT. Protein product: CASSLGGQAEAFF.

The CDR3 DNA is TGTGCCAGCAGTTGGGCAGGGACTAATGAAAAACTGTTTTTT. It specifies CASSWAGTNEKLFF. The V call is TRBV12-3 or TRBV12-4, the J call TRBJ1-4; possible D gene TRBD1, 5 bases. This CDR3 is built from 14 residues. V was clipped by 4 bases and J by 2 bases, with 8 bases between them.

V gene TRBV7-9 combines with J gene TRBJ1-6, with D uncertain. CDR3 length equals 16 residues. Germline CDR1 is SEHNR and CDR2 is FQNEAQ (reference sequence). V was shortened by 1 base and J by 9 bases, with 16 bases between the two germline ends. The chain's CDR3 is CASSLGGGGQASPLHF. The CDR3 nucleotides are TGTGCCAGCAGCTTAGGCGGAGGAGGGCAAGCTTCACCCCTCCACTTT.

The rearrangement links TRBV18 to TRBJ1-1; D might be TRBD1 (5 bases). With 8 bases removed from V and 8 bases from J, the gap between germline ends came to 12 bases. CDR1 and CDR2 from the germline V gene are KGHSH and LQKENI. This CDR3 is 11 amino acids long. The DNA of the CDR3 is TGTGCCAGCCAGGGAGGAGAGGAAGCTTTCTTT. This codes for CASQGGEEAFF.

This CDR3 is CASSYARSSYEQYF. CDR3 coding DNA: TGTGCCAGCAGTTACGCCAGAAGCTCCTACGAGCAGTACTTC. V gene TRBV6-5 combines with J gene TRBJ2-7; D ambiguous. Germline V lookup: CDR1 MNHEY, CDR2 SVGAGI. There are 14 residues in the CDR3. Trimming removed 2 bases from V and 0 bases from J, with 8 bases in between.

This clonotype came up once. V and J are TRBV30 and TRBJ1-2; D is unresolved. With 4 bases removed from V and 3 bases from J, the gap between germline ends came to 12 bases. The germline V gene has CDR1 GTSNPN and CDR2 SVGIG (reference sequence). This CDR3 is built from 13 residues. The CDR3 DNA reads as TGTGCCTGGACCAAAGCCCCGGACTATGGCTACACCTTC. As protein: CAWTKAPDYGYTF.

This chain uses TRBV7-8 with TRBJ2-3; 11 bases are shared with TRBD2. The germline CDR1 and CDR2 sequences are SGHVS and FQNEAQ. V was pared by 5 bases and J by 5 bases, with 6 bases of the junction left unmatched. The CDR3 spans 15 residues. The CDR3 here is CASSNLLAGGDTQYF. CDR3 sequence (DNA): TGTGCCAGCAGCAACCTTCTAGCGGGAGGAGATACGCAGTATTTT.